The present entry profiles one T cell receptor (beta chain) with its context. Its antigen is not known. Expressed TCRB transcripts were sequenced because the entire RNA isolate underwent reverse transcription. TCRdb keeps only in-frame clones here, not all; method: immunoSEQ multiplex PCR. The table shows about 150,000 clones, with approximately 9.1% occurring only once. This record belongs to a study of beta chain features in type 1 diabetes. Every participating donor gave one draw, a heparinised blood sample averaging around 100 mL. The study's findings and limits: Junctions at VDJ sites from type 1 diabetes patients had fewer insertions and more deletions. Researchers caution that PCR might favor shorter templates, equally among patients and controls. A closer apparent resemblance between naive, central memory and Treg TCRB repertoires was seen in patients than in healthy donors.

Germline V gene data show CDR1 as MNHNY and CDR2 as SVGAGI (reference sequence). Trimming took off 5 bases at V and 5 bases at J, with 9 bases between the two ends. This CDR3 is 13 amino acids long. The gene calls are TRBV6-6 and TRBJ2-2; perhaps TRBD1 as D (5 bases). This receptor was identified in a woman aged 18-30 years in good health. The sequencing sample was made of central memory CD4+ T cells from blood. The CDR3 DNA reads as TGTGCCAGCAGTGATCAGGGAACCGGGGAGCTGTTTTTT. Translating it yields CASSDQGTGELFF.